A single sample is the source of the 8 T cell receptor beta chains below, sequenced in a study of shared clonotypes between healthy human individuals. Data came from immunoSEQ multiplex PCR; TCRdb stores just in-frame clones and leaves some out. The data contain 950,000 to 1,200,000 clones, around three quarters of them singletons. Sample: memory CD4+ T cells from PBMCs. Sample subset: CD45RA-negative fraction. These TCRs come from a young man in good health. Some clones in this sample may be carry-over from other donors' samples.

This clone was detected many times. The J gene is TRBJ2-5, the V gene TRBV5-1; possible D gene TRBD2, 5 bases. Trimming removed 1 base from V and 5 bases from J, with 12 bases in between. This CDR3 contains 14 residues. The germline gives CDR1 SGHRS, CDR2 YFSETQ. CDR3 in DNA: TGCGCCAGCAGCTTGAGGTTGCGCGGGGAGACCCAGTACTTC. Protein sequence: CASSLRLRGETQYF.

The chain carries TRBV5-1 and TRBJ2-6; a possible D gene is TRBD1 (6 bases). This CDR3 region has 19 residues. Germline CDR1 is SGHRS and CDR2 is YFSETQ. Trimming removed 0 bases from V and 0 bases from J, with 16 bases in between. This CDR3 is CASSLEGVNPYSGANVLTF. CDR3 in DNA: TGCGCCAGCAGCTTGGAGGGGGTGAACCCTTACTCTGGGGCCAACGTCCTGACTTTC.

This CDR3 is CASSTQGAQDEKLFF. The DNA of the CDR3 is TGCGCCAGCAGCACCCAGGGGGCGCAAGATGAAAAACTGTTTTTT. The chain uses TRBV5-1 and TRBJ1-4, with TRBD1 matching over 8 bases. CDR3 length: 15 residues. The germline V gene has CDR1 SGHRS and CDR2 YFSETQ. V dropped 4 bases and J dropped 6; count of bases not matched to a gene: 8.

The chain recombines TRBV6-6 with TRBJ2-5; 11 positions agree with TRBD2. This CDR3 spans 15 amino acids. Germline V CDR1 and CDR2: MNHNY, SVGAGI (reference sequence). After removal of 11 bases from V and 5 bases from J, the junction contained 13 bases not matched to a gene. The CDR3 DNA is TGTGCCGTCTCCTGGGAACTAGCGGGAGTGGAGACCCAGTACTTC. Amino acid sequence: CAVSWELAGVETQYF.

This clone was detected only a few times. The chain combines TRBV25-1 with TRBJ1-2; D ambiguous. The germline CDR1 and CDR2 sequences are MGHDK and SYGVNS. This CDR3 has 14 amino acids. V lost 3 bases to trimming and J lost 4 bases, with 12 bases between them. Here the CDR3 DNA reads TGTGCCAGCAGTGATGTTCGGGGTGCCTATGGCTACACCTTC. Residues: CASSDVRGAYGYTF.

The chain recombines TRBV7-2 with TRBJ2-7, with a weak D call TRBD1 (5 bases). CDR3 size: 15 residues. Trimming shortened V by 1 base and J by 3 bases, and 13 bases separated the two germline ends. The V gene's germline CDR1 is SGHTA and CDR2 FQGNSA. CDR3 nucleotides: TGTGCCAGCAGCTTAGGACAGCCCGCCTTCTACGAGCAGTACTTC. Translating it yields CASSLGQPAFYEQYF.

The chain links TRBV28 to TRBJ2-7; 7 bases are shared with TRBD1. Germline CDR1 MDHEN, CDR2 SYDVKM. CDR3 length: 16 amino acids. J lost 7 bases, V lost 4 bases, and 16 bases had no gene match. The CDR3 nucleotides are TGTGCCAGCAGTTCTCGGAGACAGGGACCTCTACGTGAGCAGTACTTC. Amino acids: CASSSRRQGPLREQYF.

The V and J genes are TRBV15 and TRBJ2-1; tentatively, D is TRBD2 (5 bases). The CDR3 is made up of 12 amino acids. The germline V gene encodes CDR1 LNHNV and CDR2 YYDKDF (reference sequence). With 8 bases removed from V and 0 bases from J, the gap between germline ends came to 5 bases. DNA for the CDR3: TGTGCCACCGGGAGCTCCTACAATGAGCAGTTCTTC. Protein: CATGSSYNEQFF. Full variable domain (remainder filled in from reference TRBV15 and TRBJ2-1): DAMVIQNPRYQVTQFGKPVTLSCSQTLNHNVMYWYQQKSSQAPKLLFHYYDKDFNNEADTPDNFQSRRPNTSFCFLDIRSPGLGDTAMYLCATGSSYNEQFFGPGTRLTVL.